This TCR beta chain came from a study of shared clonotypes between healthy human individuals. This clone has only a few counts. The method was immunoSEQ multiplex PCR; TCRdb's version includes in-frame clones alone and lacks a portion of them. The table lists some 2,100,000 clones, around 93% of them singletons, with around 1.7% in the top ten. CD8 cells classed as naive were CD45RO-negative and positively selected for CCR7, excluding terminally differentiated effector memory CD45RA+ cells. This sequence was found in a man between 18 and 35 years old in good health. Some clones in this sample may be carry-over from other donors' samples. Sequencing was done on a sample of naive CD8+ T cells from PBMCs.

The CDR3 sequence is CASSDSTGNTEAFF. The CDR3 region has the DNA TGTGCCAGCAGTGACTCGACAGGGAACACTGAAGCTTTCTTT. V gene TRBV6-4 combines with J gene TRBJ1-1; maybe TRBD1 (6 bases). Germline loops: CDR1 MRHNA, CDR2 SNTAGT. This CDR3 contains 14 residues. The V end was cut by 0 bases, the J end by 1 base, with 6 bases between.